What follows are 30 T cell receptor beta chains derived from one specimen sequenced in a study of Ad26.COV2.S vaccination and SARS-CoV-2 variants. Sequencing was performed with immunoSEQ multiplex PCR; in TCRdb, only in-frame clones are kept and a portion is missing. Among roughly 510,000 clones, around 88% were seen once, and the ten largest hold roughly 12%. The treatment: over 15 received Ad26.COV2.S at low or high dose, single or two shots; about 5 received placebo; per-sample allocation not given. The study sampled participants on day 63 after the first vaccine or placebo injection. Specimen: peripheral blood, collected in a trial of Ad26.COV2.S vaccine versus placebo. Receptors were obtained from a person aged 18-65 years who received the Ad26.COV2.S COVID-19 vaccine or a placebo.

The chain combines TRBV30 with TRBJ1-2, with a possible D match to TRBD1 (6 bases). Trimming removed 3 bases from V and 4 bases from J, with 6 bases in between. The CDR3 spans 11 residues. From germline, CDR1 is GTSNPN and CDR2 SVGIG (reference sequence). CDR3 in amino acids: CAWRTGYGYTF. DNA for the CDR3: TGTGCCTGGAGGACAGGCTATGGCTACACCTTC.

V usage is TRBV7-9 and J usage is TRBJ2-1; D is possibly TRBD1 or TRBD2 (5 bases each). This CDR3 comprises 12 residues. Germline CDR1 reads SEHNR; CDR2 reads FQNEAQ (reference sequence). Trimming removed 3 bases at V and 12 bases at J, with 12 bases between. The CDR3 protein is CASSLDVGTQFF. The DNA for the CDR3 is TGTGCCAGCAGCTTGGATGTGGGGACGCAGTTCTTC.

V usage is TRBV19 and J usage is TRBJ1-5; 7 bases are shared with TRBD1. Trimming at V came to 6 bases and at J to 2 bases, leaving 7 bases not matched to a gene. Germline V gene sequence: CDR1 LNHDA, CDR2 SQIVND (reference sequence). This CDR3 comprises 15 residues. This CDR3 reads CASRTQGPGNQPQHF. The CDR3 nucleotides read TGTGCCAGTAGAACACAGGGGCCTGGCAATCAGCCCCAGCATTTT. Based on the CDR3 plus reference TRBV19 and TRBJ1-5, the full variable domain is DGGITQSPKYLFRKEGQNVTLSCEQNLNHDAMYWYRQDPGQGLRLIYYSQIVNDFQKGDIAEGYSVSREKKESFPLTVTSAQKNPTAFYLCASRTQGPGNQPQHFGDGTRLSIL.

The rearrangement joins TRBV5-6 to TRBJ1-1; 9 bases are shared with TRBD1. This CDR3 comprises 17 residues. CDR1 is SGHDT and CDR2 is YYEEEE in the germline V gene. The V and J ends lost 1 base and 4 bases, in that order; junction bases with no gene match: 11. CDR3 residues: CASSLNRGQGRSTEAFF. The CDR3 DNA sequence: TGTGCCAGCAGCTTGAATAGGGGACAGGGCCGGAGCACTGAAGCTTTCTTT.

A single count supports this clone. The chain joins TRBV7-9 to TRBJ2-5; 13 bases agree with TRBD2. This CDR3 spans 17 amino acids. With 5 bases clipped from V and 1 base from J, the junction kept 7 bases outside the gene matches. Germline V lookup: CDR1 SEHNR, CDR2 FQNEAQ (reference sequence). CDR3 DNA sequence: TGTGCCAGCAGCGCCGGACTAGCGGGAGCGTCCCAAGAGACCCAGTACTTC. Residues: CASSAGLAGASQETQYF.

The gene calls are TRBV7-2 and TRBJ1-4; maybe TRBD1 (5 bases). The ends were cut back, 0 bases at V and 8 bases at J, with 7 bases in the middle. Germline lookup yields CDR1 SGHTA and CDR2 FQGNSA. The CDR3 contains 13 residues. The CDR3 spells CASSLAPGEKLFF. The CDR3 coding sequence is TGTGCCAGCAGCTTAGCGCCAGGGGAAAAACTGTTTTTT.

The chain has TRBV6-1 and TRBJ2-1; D remains unclear. CDR1 MNHNS and CDR2 SASEGT come from the germline V gene. The V end lost 10 bases, the J end lost 1 base, and 8 bases lay between the germline ends. CDR3 length equals 12 residues. The CDR3 loop is CATIGSYNEQFF. Here the CDR3 DNA reads TGTGCCACCATAGGGTCCTACAATGAGCAGTTCTTC.

This sequence joins TRBV11-2 and TRBJ1-6, with unresolved D. The CDR3 length is 13 residues. Trimming stripped 3 bases from V and 6 bases from J, with 6 bases between. Germline CDR1 and CDR2: SGHAT and FQNNGV. CDR3 region: CASSLKPNSPLHF. In nucleotides, the CDR3 is TGTGCCAGCAGCTTGAAGCCTAATTCACCCCTCCACTTT.

This clone has only one observation. The rearrangement joins TRBV14 to TRBJ2-3; 10 bases fit TRBD2. Trimming at V came to 2 bases and at J to 1 base, leaving 15 bases not matched to a gene. CDR3 size: 20 residues. Germline CDR1 is SGHDN and CDR2 is FVKESK. The CDR3 is CASSQRHWGLGTSGTDTQYF. CDR3 coding DNA: TGTGCCAGCAGCCAACGTCACTGGGGATTGGGGACTAGCGGCACAGATACGCAGTATTTT.

The V call is TRBV7-8, the J call TRBJ2-3; D gene unclear. The CDR3 is 12 amino acids. Per the germline V gene, CDR1 is SGHVS and CDR2 is FQNEAQ. The V gene lost 5 bases and the J gene lost 1 base, with 4 bases spanning the gap. CDR3 protein: CASSLRTDTQYF. CDR3 DNA sequence: TGTGCCAGCAGCCTCCGCACAGATACGCAGTATTTT.

The rearrangement joins TRBV7-9 to TRBJ1-3, with D possibly TRBD1 on 5 matching bases. The CDR3 runs to 16 residues. Germline-derived CDR1 and CDR2 are SEHNR and FQNEAQ (reference sequence). Trimming took 3 bases from V and 3 from J, leaving 15 bases between them. The CDR3 DNA reads as TGTGCCAGCAGCTTTCATGGGGCGCAGTTTGGAAACACCATATATTTT. Translated, it gives CASSFHGAQFGNTIYF. Drawing the rest from reference TRBV7-9 and TRBJ1-3, the complete variable domain is DTGVSQNPRHKITKRGQNVTFRCDPISEHNRLYWYRQTLGQGPEFLTYFQNEAQLEKSRLLSDRFSAERPKGSFSTLEIQRTEQGDSAMYLCASSFHGAQFGNTIYFGEGSWLTVV.

In the case of this clone: A much larger clonotype is one base distant, so this may be a read error. This sequence joins TRBV6-2 or TRBV6-3 and TRBJ2-7, with D unclear. CDR1 MNHEY and CDR2 SVGEGT come from the germline V gene. The length of the CDR3 is 11 residues. The V and J ends lost 6 bases and 3 bases respectively, with 6 bases between them. CDR3 loop: CASSPLYEQYF. CDR3 nucleotides: TGTGCCAGCAGCCCCCTCTACGAGCAGTACTTC.

The genes are TRBV6-2 or TRBV6-3 and TRBJ1-1, with D unclear. The V and J ends lost 5 bases and 6 bases respectively, with 10 bases between them. This CDR3 comprises 12 residues. Germline V gene lookup returns CDR1 MNHEY and CDR2 SVGEGT. The CDR3 loop is CASSRTGSEAFF. The CDR3 DNA sequence: TGTGCCAGCAGTCGGACGGGGTCTGAAGCTTTCTTT.

The chain employs TRBV4-3 and TRBJ1-3; the D gene is possibly TRBD1 (5 bases). The CDR3 has 16 residues. Trimming shortened V by 4 bases and J by 3 bases, and 16 bases separated the two germline ends. From germline, CDR1 is LGHNA and CDR2 YSLEER. The CDR3: CASSPDRQRGGNTIYF. CDR3 DNA sequence: TGCGCCAGCAGCCCCGATCGACAGAGAGGTGGAAACACCATATATTTT.

The rearrangement links TRBV4-3 to TRBJ2-7; 9 bases line up with TRBD2. The V gene end was trimmed by 1 base and the J gene end by 1 base; junction bases not matched to a gene: 2. The CDR3 contains 15 residues. Germline V gene data show CDR1 as LGHNA and CDR2 as YSLEER. CDR3 in amino acids: CASSQASGASYEQYF. The CDR3 nucleotides are TGCGCCAGCAGCCAAGCTAGCGGGGCTTCCTACGAGCAGTACTTC.

The J gene is TRBJ1-3, the V gene TRBV9, with D tentatively TRBD1 (6 bases). With 3 bases removed from V and 0 bases from J, the gap between germline ends came to 10 bases. The CDR3 is made up of 15 amino acids. CDR1 SGDLS and CDR2 YYNGEE come from the germline V gene. CDR3 amino acids: CASSAGHRSGNTIYF. CDR3 coding DNA: TGTGCCAGCAGCGCGGGACACCGCTCTGGAAACACCATATATTTT. Supplemented by reference TRBV9 and TRBJ1-3, the full variable domain reads DSGVTQTPKHLITATGQRVTLRCSPRSGDLSVYWYQQSLDQGLQFLIQYYNGEERAKGNILERFSAQQFPDLHSELNLSSLELGDSALYFCASSAGHRSGNTIYFGEGSWLTVV.

V and J are TRBV5-4 and TRBJ2-5, with TRBD2 matching 10 bases. V lost 2 bases and J lost 5; bases outside the gene matches: 9. CDR1 and CDR2 from the germline V gene are SGHNT and YYREEE (reference sequence). The CDR3 is 16 residues long. The CDR3 DNA is TGTGCCAGCAGCTTTAGGTTAGCGGGAGGTCAGGAGACCCAGTACTTC. Translation: CASSFRLAGGQETQYF.

V is TRBV25-1 and J is TRBJ1-5; 7 bases are a match to TRBD1. Per germline, CDR1 MGHDK and CDR2 SYGVNS. V lost 6 bases to trimming and J lost 6 bases; unmatched junction nucleotides: 5. The CDR3 loop spans 13 amino acids. The CDR3 here is CASRDRDGQPQHF. The CDR3 DNA sequence: TGTGCCAGCAGAGACAGGGATGGTCAGCCCCAGCATTTT. The variable domain in full, with the rest retrieved from reference TRBV25-1 and TRBJ1-5, is EADIYQTPRYLVIGTGKKITLECSQTMGHDKMYWYQQDPGMELHLIHYSYGVNSTEKGDLSSESTVSRIRTEHFPLTLESARPSHTSQYLCASRDRDGQPQHFGDGTRLSIL.

J is TRBJ2-1 and V is TRBV28, with 11 bases matching TRBD1. V trimming: 6 bases; J trimming: 13 bases; junction bases outside the gene matches: 11. This CDR3 is built from 14 residues. Germline CDR1 is MDHEN and CDR2 is SYDVKM. The CDR3 DNA sequence: TGTGCCAGCAGATCCCCGGACAGGGGGCGGCAACAGTTCTTC. Protein product: CASRSPDRGRQQFF.

Comment on this clone: Other DNA sequences in this sample translate to the same CDR3. The chain is built from TRBV28 and TRBJ2-5, with D unresolved. This CDR3 is 12 amino acids long. Germline V gene lookup returns CDR1 MDHEN and CDR2 SYDVKM. V was clipped by 1 base and J by 5 bases, with 5 bases between them. CDR3 sequence (DNA): TGTGCCAGCAGTTTATTTGTGGAGACCCAGTACTTC. Protein product: CASSLFVETQYF.

This clone was detected a few times. The rearrangement links TRBV24-1 to TRBJ1-2, with 8 bases matching TRBD1. The CDR3 has 12 amino acids. Per germline, CDR1 KGHDR and CDR2 SFDVKD. Losses at the gene ends were 5 bases for V and 5 bases for J; bases not matched to a gene: 0. CDR3: CATSGTGYGYTF. CDR3 nucleotide sequence: TGTGCCACCAGTGGGACAGGGTATGGCTACACCTTC.

This clone was observed a few times. The chain is built from TRBV19 and TRBJ2-1; tentative D call: TRBD1 (6 bases). The CDR3 consists of 15 residues. Looked up from germline, CDR1 is LNHDA and CDR2 is SQIVND (reference sequence). The germline V and J ends were trimmed by 4 bases and 8 bases, with 18 bases remaining between them. CDR3 protein: CASSSDRSGTYEQFF. The CDR3 DNA is TGTGCCAGTAGTAGCGACCGGTCTGGGACATATGAGCAGTTCTTC. Filled out from reference TRBV19 and TRBJ2-1, the complete variable domain reads DGGITQSPKYLFRKEGQNVTLSCEQNLNHDAMYWYRQDPGQGLRLIYYSQIVNDFQKGDIAEGYSVSREKKESFPLTVTSAQKNPTAFYLCASSSDRSGTYEQFFGPGTRLTVL.

J is TRBJ2-1 and V is TRBV27; 14 bases agree with TRBD2. From germline, CDR1 is MNHEY and CDR2 SMNVEV (reference sequence). J was trimmed by 9 bases and V by 6 bases; bases with no gene match: 10. CDR3 size: 16 residues. The CDR3 sequence is CASRTPGLAGAGEQFF. Here the CDR3 DNA reads TGTGCCAGCAGAACTCCGGGACTAGCGGGAGCTGGTGAGCAGTTCTTC.

This clone was seen just once. The J gene is TRBJ2-2, the V gene TRBV6-2 or TRBV6-3, with D perhaps TRBD1 (6 bases). Trimming pared 5 bases from V and 4 bases from J, leaving 20 bases between. The CDR3 sequence is 17 residues long. CDR1 is MNHEY and CDR2 is SVGEGT in the germline V gene. As DNA, the CDR3 is TGTGCCAGCAGTCGGATTAGGGGGTCCTTCCTCACCGGGGAGCTGTTTTTT. Amino acid sequence: CASSRIRGSFLTGELFF.

V is TRBV5-4 and J is TRBJ2-7, with 7 bases lining up with TRBD2. The CDR3 loop spans 16 amino acids. The junction had 12 bases not matched to a gene; V was cut back by 2 bases and J by 4 bases. Germline V gene data show CDR1 as SGHNT and CDR2 as YYREEE (reference sequence). The CDR3 coding sequence is TGTGCCAGCAGCTTAAGACGCGGGGGTGCCTTATACGAGCAGTACTTC. Protein product: CASSLRRGGALYEQYF.

V gene TRBV3-1 (or the pseudogene TRBV3-2) combines with J gene TRBJ2-1, with unresolved D. Trimming removed 1 base at V and 7 bases at J, with 8 bases between. The CDR3 sequence is 13 residues long. Germline V gene lookup returns CDR1 LGHDT and CDR2 YNNKEL (reference sequence). CDR3: CASSQVDENEQFF. For the CDR3, the DNA is TGTGCCAGCAGCCAAGTTGATGAGAATGAGCAGTTCTTC.

This sequence joins TRBV5-1 and TRBJ1-1, with a weak D call TRBD1 (5 bases). The V end lost 4 bases, the J end lost 0 bases, and 10 bases lay between the germline ends. From germline, CDR1 is SGHRS and CDR2 YFSETQ. The CDR3 covers 14 residues. The CDR3 protein is CASSGGPLNTEAFF. The CDR3 DNA reads as TGCGCCAGCAGCGGGGGACCCTTGAACACTGAAGCTTTCTTT.

V usage is TRBV4-1 and J usage is TRBJ2-1; TRBD2 matches at 7 bases. Germline V CDR1 and CDR2: MGHRA, YSYEKL. Trimming at V came to 4 bases and at J to 1 base, leaving 7 bases not matched to a gene. The CDR3 has 16 amino acids. The CDR3 DNA sequence: TGCGCCAGCAGCCTTTCGGGAGGTTCTTCCTACAATGAGCAGTTCTTC. It translates to CASSLSGGSSYNEQFF.

The V gene is TRBV28, the J gene TRBJ2-5, with D perhaps given as TRBD1 or TRBD2 (6 bases each). V lost 1 base and J 5 bases, leaving 17 bases between the germline ends. The length of the CDR3 is 16 residues. Looked up from germline, CDR1 is MDHEN and CDR2 is SYDVKM. In DNA form, the CDR3 reads TGTGCCAGCAGTTTATCGACCTTTGGGGGGCAGGAGACCCAGTACTTC. Encoded protein: CASSLSTFGGQETQYF.

The chain is built from TRBV10-3 and TRBJ1-3; 8 bases fit TRBD1. J lost 2 bases, V lost 5 bases, and 2 bases had no gene match. This CDR3 has 14 amino acids. The V gene's germline CDR1 is ENHRY and CDR2 SYGVKD. The CDR3 loop is CAISTTGAGNTIYF. The CDR3 region has the DNA TGTGCCATCAGTACGACAGGGGCTGGAAACACCATATATTTT.